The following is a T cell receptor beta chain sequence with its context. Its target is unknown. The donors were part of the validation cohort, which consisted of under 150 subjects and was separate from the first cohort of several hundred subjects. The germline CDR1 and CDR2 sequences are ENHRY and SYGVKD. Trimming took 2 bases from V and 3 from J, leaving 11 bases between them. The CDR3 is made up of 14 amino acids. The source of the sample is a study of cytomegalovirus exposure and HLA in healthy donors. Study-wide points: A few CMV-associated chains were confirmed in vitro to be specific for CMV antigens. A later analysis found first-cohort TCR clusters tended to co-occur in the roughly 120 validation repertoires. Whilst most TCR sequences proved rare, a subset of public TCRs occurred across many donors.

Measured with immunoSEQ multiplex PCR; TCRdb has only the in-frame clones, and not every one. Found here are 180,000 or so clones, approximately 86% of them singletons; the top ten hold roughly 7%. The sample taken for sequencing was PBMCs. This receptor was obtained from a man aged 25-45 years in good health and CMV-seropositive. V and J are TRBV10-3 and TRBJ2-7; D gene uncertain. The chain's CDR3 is CAISEISDGYEQYF. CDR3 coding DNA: TGTGCCATCAGTGAGATATCGGACGGCTACGAGCAGTACTTC.